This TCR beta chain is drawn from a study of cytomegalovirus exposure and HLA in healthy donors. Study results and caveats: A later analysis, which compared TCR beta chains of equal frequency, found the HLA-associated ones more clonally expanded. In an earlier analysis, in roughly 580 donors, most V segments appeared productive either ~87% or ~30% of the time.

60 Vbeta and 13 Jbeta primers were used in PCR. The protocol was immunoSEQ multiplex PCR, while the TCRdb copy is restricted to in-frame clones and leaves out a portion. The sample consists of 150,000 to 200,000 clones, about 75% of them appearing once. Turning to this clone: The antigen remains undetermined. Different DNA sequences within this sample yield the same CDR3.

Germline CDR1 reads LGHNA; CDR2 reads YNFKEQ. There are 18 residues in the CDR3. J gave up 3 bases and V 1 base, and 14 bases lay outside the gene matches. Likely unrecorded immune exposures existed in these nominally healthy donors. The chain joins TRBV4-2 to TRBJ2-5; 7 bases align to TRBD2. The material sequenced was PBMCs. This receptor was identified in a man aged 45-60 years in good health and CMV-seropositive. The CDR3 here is CASSQGGGMTNSKETQYF. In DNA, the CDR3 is TGTGCCAGCAGCCAAGGGGGGGGGATGACCAATTCGAAAGAGACCCAGTACTTC.